Listed below are T cell receptor beta chains from one sample, sequenced in a study of shared T cell receptors in the human thymus. TCRdb keeps only in-frame clones here, not all; method: immunoSEQ multiplex PCR. The sample lists hundreds of thousands of clones; about 90% were seen once. These sequences were also reported in another study, on human thymus T cells.

The sequencing sample was made of thymocytes. These receptors were taken from a boy under two years old with a congenital heart defect. Both conserved end residues are part of each CDR3. The order of the fields is clone size, D gene, J gene, V gene, CDR3 protein, CDR3 DNA. D genes are given only for firm matches. Where a row states a size, it is once, few, many or the class of an expanded clone; other rows omit it.

size: -
D: -
J: TRBJ2-7
V: TRBV10-3
CDR3: CAISRDRSYEQYF
DNA: TGTGCCATCAGCCGAGATCGGTCCTACGAGCAGTACTTC

size: -
D: -
J: TRBJ2-5
V: TRBV9
CDR3: CASSVVGSPETQYF
DNA: TGTGCCAGCAGCGTAGTCGGGAGCCCGGAGACCCAGTACTTC

size: -
D: TRBD1
J: TRBJ2-3
V: TRBV4-3
CDR3: CASSQEVGQGALNTQYF
DNA: TGCGCCAGCAGCCAAGAAGTCGGACAGGGAGCTTTGAATACGCAGTATTTT

size: -
D: -
J: TRBJ2-1
V: TRBV7-9
CDR3: CASSLFLPYNEQFF
DNA: TGTGCCAGCAGCTTATTCCTCCCCTACAATGAGCAGTTCTTC

size: -
D: -
J: TRBJ2-1
V: TRBV6-5
CDR3: CASSLETDTYNEQFF
DNA: TGTGCCAGCAGTCTAGAGACGGATACCTACAATGAGCAGTTCTTC

size: -
D: TRBD1
J: TRBJ1-4
V: TRBV19
CDR3: CASSMRTGKNEKLFF
DNA: TGTGCCAGTAGTATGCGGACAGGGAAGAATGAAAAACTGTTTTTT

size: -
D: -
J: TRBJ1-3
V: TRBV10-2
CDR3: CASSRETASGNTIYF
DNA: TGCGCCAGCAGTCGTGAGACAGCCTCTGGAAACACCATATATTTT

size: -
D: TRBD2
J: TRBJ2-1
V: TRBV5-4
CDR3: CASSLEVAGFKHPYNEQFF
DNA: TGTGCCAGCAGCTTGGAGGTAGCGGGGTTTAAGCACCCTTACAATGAGCAGTTCTTC

size: once
D: TRBD1
J: TRBJ1-1
V: TRBV10-3
CDR3: CAIINRTGENTEAFF
DNA: TGTGCCATCATTAACCGGACAGGGGAGAACACTGAAGCTTTCTTT

size: -
D: TRBD1
J: TRBJ1-5
V: TRBV28
CDR3: CASSLVGDRGLSNQPQHF
DNA: TGTGCCAGCAGTTTAGTAGGGGACAGGGGGCTTAGCAATCAGCCCCAGCATTTT

size: -
D: -
J: TRBJ2-3
V: TRBV5-1
CDR3: CASSLSRQNLISTDTQYF
DNA: TGCGCCAGCAGCTTGTCTCGACAGAATCTTATTAGCACAGATACGCAGTATTTT

size: -
D: -
J: TRBJ1-2
V: TRBV7-8
CDR3: CATRPGVGYGYTF
DNA: TGTGCCACCAGGCCGGGGGTAGGCTATGGCTACACCTTC

size: -
D: TRBD2
J: TRBJ2-1
V: TRBV2
CDR3: CASSERREPSPNEQFF
DNA: TGTGCCAGCAGTGAAAGGCGGGAGCCCTCTCCCAATGAGCAGTTCTTC

size: -
D: -
J: TRBJ2-7
V: TRBV25-1
CDR3: CASSARGRVDEQYF
DNA: TGTGCCAGCAGTGCAAGGGGCAGGGTGGACGAGCAGTACTTC

size: -
D: -
J: TRBJ1-1
V: TRBV19
CDR3: CASSIGQGNTEAFF
DNA: TGTGCCAGTAGTATCGGTCAGGGAAACACTGAAGCTTTCTTT

size: few
D: -
J: TRBJ2-1
V: TRBV29-1
CDR3: CSVDPQGNEQFF
DNA: TGCAGCGTCGATCCCCAGGGAAATGAGCAGTTCTTC

size: -
D: TRBD1
J: TRBJ1-1
V: TRBV4-1
CDR3: CASSQGQGKGAEAFF
DNA: TGCGCCAGCAGCCAAGGACAGGGAAAAGGCGCTGAAGCTTTCTTT

size: -
D: -
J: TRBJ2-3
V: TRBV5-1
CDR3: CASSLRTELTDTQYF
DNA: TGCGCCAGCAGCCTACGGACTGAGTTGACAGATACGCAGTATTTT

size: once
D: TRBD1
J: TRBJ2-7
V: TRBV6-5
CDR3: CASRRTGQGAHEQYF
DNA: TGTGCCAGCAGAAGAACGGGACAGGGGGCCCACGAGCAGTACTTC

size: once
D: -
J: TRBJ1-2
V: TRBV5-5
CDR3: CASTNRFSDYGYTF
DNA: TGTGCCAGCACCAATCGCTTTTCAGACTATGGCTACACCTTC

size: -
D: TRBD1
J: TRBJ1-2
V: TRBV2
CDR3: CASSDRDREIYGYTF
DNA: TGTGCCAGCAGTGACCGGGACAGGGAAATTTATGGCTACACCTTC

size: -
D: -
J: TRBJ1-3
V: TRBV9
CDR3: CASSVEGDNSGNTIYF
DNA: TGTGCCAGCAGCGTAGAAGGTGACAACTCTGGAAACACCATATATTTT

size: once
D: -
J: TRBJ2-7
V: TRBV7-2
CDR3: CASSKDTSYEQYF
DNA: TGTGCCAGCAGCAAGGACACCTCCTACGAGCAGTACTTC

size: -
D: -
J: TRBJ2-1
V: TRBV28
CDR3: CASSLTRGNEQFF
DNA: TGTGCCAGCAGTTTAACCCGAGGGAATGAGCAGTTCTTC

size: -
D: TRBD1
J: TRBJ2-7
V: TRBV15
CDR3: CATSRFETGGNEQYF
DNA: TGTGCCACCAGCAGATTCGAGACAGGGGGGAACGAGCAGTACTTC

size: -
D: -
J: TRBJ1-2
V: TRBV20-1
CDR3: CSASGGDGYTF
DNA: TGCAGTGCTAGTGGAGGGGATGGCTACACCTTC

size: once
D: TRBD1
J: TRBJ1-2
V: TRBV27
CDR3: CASKRLSTFERDRGDYGYTF
DNA: TGTGCCAGCAAAAGGCTTAGCACCTTTGAGCGGGACAGGGGGGACTATGGCTACACCTTC

size: -
D: TRBD2
J: TRBJ2-5
V: TRBV7-8
CDR3: CASSRGVLAGGREETQYF
DNA: TGTGCCAGCAGCCGAGGGGTGCTAGCGGGGGGTAGGGAAGAGACCCAGTACTTC

size: -
D: -
J: TRBJ2-1
V: TRBV28
CDR3: CASSLYPSGPQGLHNEQFF
DNA: TGTGCCAGCAGTTTATATCCTTCTGGTCCTCAGGGGCTCCACAATGAGCAGTTCTTC

size: -
D: -
J: TRBJ1-2
V: TRBV15
CDR3: CATGTGYYGYTF
DNA: TGTGCCACCGGAACAGGGTACTATGGCTACACCTTC

size: -
D: TRBD2
J: TRBJ2-3
V: TRBV27
CDR3: CASSLYRTAPGLAVTDTQYF
DNA: TGTGCCAGCAGTTTATATCGGACAGCCCCGGGACTAGCGGTAACAGATACGCAGTATTTT

size: few
D: -
J: TRBJ2-2
V: TRBV5-1
CDR3: CASSLGLNTGELFF
DNA: TGCGCCAGCAGCTTGGGACTTAACACCGGGGAGCTGTTTTTT

size: -
D: TRBD1
J: TRBJ2-3
V: TRBV2
CDR3: CAGGQGASTDTQYF
DNA: TGTGCCGGAGGACAGGGGGCTAGCACAGATACGCAGTATTTT

size: -
D: -
J: TRBJ1-1
V: TRBV4-1
CDR3: CASSQVTGMITEAFF
DNA: TGCGCCAGCAGCCAAGTAACAGGGATGATCACTGAAGCTTTCTTT

size: -
D: TRBD1
J: TRBJ2-1
V: TRBV25-1
CDR3: CASSEGRRGRKNEQFF
DNA: TGTGCCAGCAGTGAGGGGCGAAGGGGGCGTAAAAATGAGCAGTTCTTC

size: -
D: -
J: TRBJ1-2
V: TRBV6-1
CDR3: CASSVFSYGYTF
DNA: TGTGCCAGCAGCGTTTTCAGCTATGGCTACACCTTC

size: -
D: TRBD1
J: TRBJ1-4
V: TRBV9
CDR3: CASSAPGQGNEKLFF
DNA: TGTGCCAGCAGCGCACCGGGACAGGGGAATGAAAAACTGTTTTTT

size: -
D: TRBD1
J: TRBJ2-2
V: TRBV5-8
CDR3: CASSMTGGRDTGELFF
DNA: TGTGCCAGCAGCATGACAGGGGGTCGGGACACCGGGGAGCTGTTTTTT

size: once
D: -
J: TRBJ2-7
V: TRBV7-2
CDR3: CASSLARISYEQYF
DNA: TGTGCCAGCAGCTTAGCGCGTATTTCCTACGAGCAGTACTTC

size: -
D: -
J: TRBJ2-1
V: TRBV5-1
CDR3: CASSLGLPHSYNEQFF
DNA: TGCGCCAGCAGCTTAGGACTACCCCATTCCTACAATGAGCAGTTCTTC